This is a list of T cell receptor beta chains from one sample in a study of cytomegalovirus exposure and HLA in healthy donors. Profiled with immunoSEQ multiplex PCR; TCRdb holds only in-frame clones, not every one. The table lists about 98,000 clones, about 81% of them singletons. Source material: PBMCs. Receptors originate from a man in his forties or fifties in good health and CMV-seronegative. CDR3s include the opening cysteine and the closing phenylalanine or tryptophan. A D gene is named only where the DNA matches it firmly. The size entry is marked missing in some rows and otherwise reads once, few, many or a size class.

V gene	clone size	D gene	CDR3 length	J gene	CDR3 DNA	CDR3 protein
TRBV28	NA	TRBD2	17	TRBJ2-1	TGTGCCAGCAGCCAGGGACTAGCGGGGTTGTATTACAATGAGCAGTTCTTC	CASSQGLAGLYYNEQFF
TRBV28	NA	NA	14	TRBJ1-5	TGTGCCAGCAGTTTATCACACGGCAATCAGCCCCAGCATTTT	CASSLSHGNQPQHF
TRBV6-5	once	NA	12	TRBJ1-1	TGTGCCAGCAGTCCCTCGCAGGGCCGGGCTTTCTTT	CASSPSQGRAFF
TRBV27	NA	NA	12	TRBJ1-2	TGTGCCAGCAGTTCTCAGGGGAGCGGCTACACCTTC	CASSSQGSGYTF
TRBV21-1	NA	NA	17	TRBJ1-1	TGTGCCAGCAGCAAACGACGGACGGCGGGGAGAAACACTGAAGCTTTCTTT	CASSKRRTAGRNTEAFF
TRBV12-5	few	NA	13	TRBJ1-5	TGTGCTAGTGCCACGGGGGTTAATCAGCCCCAGCATTTT	CASATGVNQPQHF
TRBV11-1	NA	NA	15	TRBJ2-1	TGTGCCAGCAGCTTAGACAGGGCTACCTACAATGAGCAGTTCTTC	CASSLDRATYNEQFF
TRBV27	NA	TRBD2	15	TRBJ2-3	TGTGCCAGCAGTTTGGGGGGAGGGGGCACAGATACGCAGTATTTT	CASSLGGGGTDTQYF
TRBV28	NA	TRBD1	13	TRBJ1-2	TGTGCCAGCTACGAAGGGACAGCTTATGGCTACACCTTC	CASYEGTAYGYTF
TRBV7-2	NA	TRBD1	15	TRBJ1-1	TGTGCCAGCAGCTCGGGGGGGACAGGGGGCACTGAAGCTTTCTTT	CASSSGGTGGTEAFF
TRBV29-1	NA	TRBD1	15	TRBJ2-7	TGCAGCGTTGTAGGTTCGGGACAGGGCGTTCACGAGCAGTACTTC	CSVVGSGQGVHEQYF
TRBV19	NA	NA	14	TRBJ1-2	TGTGCCAGTAGAGACCAGGGGATCATCGATGGCTACACCTTC	CASRDQGIIDGYTF
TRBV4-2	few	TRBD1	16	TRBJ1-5	TGTGCCAGCAGCCAAGTTATGTCAGGGGGAAATCAGCCCCAGCATTTT	CASSQVMSGGNQPQHF
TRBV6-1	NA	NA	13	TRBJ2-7	TGTGCCGGCAGCCTTGAATCGGGCTACGAGCAGTACTTC	CAGSLESGYEQYF
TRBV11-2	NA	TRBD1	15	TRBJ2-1	TGTGCCAGCAGCTTTTTCCCGGGACAGCACAATGAGCAGTTCTTC	CASSFFPGQHNEQFF
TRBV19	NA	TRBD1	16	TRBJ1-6	TGTGCCAGTACCCAACCATGGACAGGGTTGCATTCACCCCTCCACTTT	CASTQPWTGLHSPLHF
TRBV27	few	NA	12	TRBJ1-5	TGTGCCAGCAGTCTTAGGGGACAGCCCCAGCATTTT	CASSLRGQPQHF
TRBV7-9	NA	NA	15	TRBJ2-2	TGTGCCAGCAGCCGATTACAGGGAAACACCGGGGAGCTGTTTTTT	CASSRLQGNTGELFF
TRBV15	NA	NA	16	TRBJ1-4	TGTGCCACCAGCAGAGATTATACGAGAACTAATGAAAAACTGTTTTTT	CATSRDYTRTNEKLFF
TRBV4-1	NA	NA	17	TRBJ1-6	TGCGCCAGCAGCCATTCCTCTCCCGGCAGGGAATATTCACCCCTCCACTTT	CASSHSSPGREYSPLHF
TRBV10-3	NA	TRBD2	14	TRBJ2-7	TGTGCCATCAGTGGGGCGGGGGATTCGTACGAGCAGTACTTC	CAISGAGDSYEQYF
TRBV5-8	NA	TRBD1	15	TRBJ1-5	TGTGCCAGCAGCTTCCCCGGGACAGCTAATCAGCCCCAGCATTTT	CASSFPGTANQPQHF
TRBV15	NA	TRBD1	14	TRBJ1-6	TGTGCCACCAGCAGCGGGACAGTTAATTCACCCCTCCACTTT	CATSSGTVNSPLHF
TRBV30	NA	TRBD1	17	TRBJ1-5	TGTGCCTGGAGTGTAATAGGGGACAGGGGTGGCAATCAGCCCCAGCATTTT	CAWSVIGDRGGNQPQHF
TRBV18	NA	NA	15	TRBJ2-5	TGTGCCAGCTCACCCCCCCCGGGATTAAGGGAGACCCAGTACTTC	CASSPPPGLRETQYF
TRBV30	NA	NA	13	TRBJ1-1	TGTGCCTGGAGTATACAACAGAACACTGAAGCTTTCTTT	CAWSIQQNTEAFF
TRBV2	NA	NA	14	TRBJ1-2	TGTGCCAGCAGTGAGCAGGGGCGGAACTATGGCTACACCTTC	CASSEQGRNYGYTF
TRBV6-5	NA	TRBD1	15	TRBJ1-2	TGTGCCAGCAGATTGAAGACAGGGGGCTTTTTGGGCTACACCTTC	CASRLKTGGFLGYTF